This T cell receptor (beta chain) was sequenced for a study of blood T cells in healthy people across ages (dated by TCRdb to between 2014 and 2017). With regard to the full study: In model experiments, template switching captured about one uniquely barcoded TCR beta cDNA molecule for every two T cells. The study measured age-related changes in TCR beta repertoire diversity using deep sequencing normalized with unique cDNA molecular identifiers. The donors were split into four age groups: young (average 16 years), middle-aged (around 40), aged (approximately 60) and long-lived (under 85). To avoid experimental bias, donors of different ages were distributed randomly across sequencing lanes. Two additional independent replicas of 1 million unique cDNA reads from the same blood draw were analyzed for two donors (one aged 18 to 29 and one aged 80 or older).

Library prep was done by 5' RACE. Sequencer: Illumina HiSeq 2500. The second PCR ran for roughly 7 to 12 cycles and used a J-beta primer mix along with a sample-barcoded 5' primer. A unique molecular identifier was introduced onto each TCR beta cDNA molecule by a template-switch 5' adaptor carrying 12 random nucleotides. Each sample yielded at least 2.5 million CDR3-containing paired-end reads. All of the RNA was converted into first-strand cDNA using the Mint cDNA synthesis kit, with a TRBC-specific oligonucleotide serving as the primer. Following uracil-DNA glycosylase treatment, a first 18-cycle PCR with universal primers M1SS and BC2_uni_R was performed on all cDNA. The authors' analysis ran thus. Normalization of each sample was performed by random selection of 1 million high-quality reads, each carrying a distinct molecular identifier. Reads with shared molecular identifiers were discarded instead of being binned into consensus sequences. MiTCR, with a Q25 quality threshold and the strictest error-elimination algorithm, was used for CDR3 identification, clonotype clustering and error correction. A nonparametric unseen species model using Euler transformation provided a lower-bound estimate of total TCR beta diversity. TCRdb trimmed the raw reads at Q25, called clones with MiXCR and kept productive beta chains. Each entry merges the rows of one CDR3 protein and shows their most common DNA and genes. These V and J calls are TCRdb output, not the study's own analysis. The sample table lists about 1.5 million distinct CDR3 sequences, approximately 43% of them with a count of one. Just over 4% of the sample is in the top ten clones.

There are 16 amino acids in the CDR3, from cysteine to phenylalanine inclusive. The only DNA kept is the CDR3, 48 bases in frame from the first base. The germline V gene (reference sequence) sets CDR1 to MNHEY and CDR2 to SMNVEV. V drops 3 bases and J drops 2 bases, leaving 14 bases in between. The full study reports these points: A strong correlation was found between observed TCR beta diversity and the percentage of naive T cells measured by flow cytometry. Total diversity estimates from one million sequenced T cells were considered lower bounds and underestimates. Because the CMV infection status of the donors was unknown, age-related changes in expanded clonotypes may potentially have been confounded. Since profiling was done on bulk unsorted PBMCs, naive and antigen-experienced compartments could not be conclusively compared. Compared with the aged group, the long-lived group had more naive CD4+ T cells, fewer expanded clones and increased TCR diversity, a pattern suggesting age selection. As age increased, observed TCR beta diversity per million T cells dropped in a roughly linear way, and a significant reduction was already evident by age 40.

The roughly 39 donors, aged about 6 to 95 years, were systemically healthy Caucasian individuals from Russia. Each donor gave 8 to 10 milliliters of peripheral blood, drawn into EDTA-treated Vacutainer tubes. Ficoll-Paque density-gradient centrifugation was used to isolate PBMCs, with at least 7 million obtained per sample. Trizol reagent was used to extract total RNA from PBMCs, with at least 5 micrograms per sample. Naive CD45RAhigh/CD27high T cell percentages were measured by flow cytometry on a PBMC aliquot from every donor. As concerns this clonotype: Its antigen remains undetermined. No clone much larger than this one lies a single base away; base qualities are absent.

This sequence was found in a woman aged 18-29 years in good health. The V and J segments used are TRBV27 and TRBJ1-5; there is no confident call for the D gene. The material sequenced was blood. The CDR3 region has the sequence CASSFSARFGNQPQHF. The nucleotide sequence reads TGTGCCAGCAGTTTTTCGGCCAGGTTTGGCAATCAGCCCCAGCATTTT.